Each of the 22 T cell receptor beta chains below was sequenced from the same sample in a study of molecular identifiers for immune sequencing clone quantification. TCRdb ran MiXCR on the PCR reads and lists one entry per CDR3 protein. The sample consists of approximately 20,000 distinct CDR3 sequences, roughly 22% of them appearing once. What was sequenced was naive CD8+ T cells from blood, with Jurkat cell RNA spiked in. Subset given: FACS-sorted CD8+CD4-CCR7+CD45RA+ naive T cells. These receptors originate from a human donor in good health. Some libraries in this study had Jurkat cell RNA spiked in.

The chain joins TRBV7-6 to TRBJ2-7, with D perhaps matching TRBD2 (6 bases). V lost 4 bases to trimming and J lost 9 bases, with 13 bases between them. This CDR3 is 12 amino acids long. Germline assignment: CDR1 SGHVS and CDR2 FNYEAQ. In DNA, the CDR3 is TGTGCCAGCAGCTCGGAGGGGTCTACGCAGTACTTC. The encoded protein is CASSSEGSTQYF. The full variable domain, in which reference TRBV7-6 and TRBJ2-7 provide the parts outside the CDR3, is GAGVSQSPRYKVTKRGQDVALRCDPISGHVSLYWYRQALGQGPEFLTYFNYEAQQDKSGLPNDRFSAERPEGSISTLTIQRTEQRDSAMYRCASSSEGSTQYFGPGTRLTVT.

The table lists this clonotype with many counts. The chain carries TRBV7-9 and TRBJ2-7; tentative D call: TRBD1 (5 bases). From germline, CDR1 is SEHNR and CDR2 FQNEAQ (reference sequence). Trimming removed 5 bases at V and 1 base at J, with 9 bases between. CDR3 length: 13 amino acids. In DNA form, the CDR3 reads TGTGCCAGCAGCCCAGGGATTTCCTACGAGCAGTACTTC. Translated, it gives CASSPGISYEQYF.

This clonotype was seen only once. A much larger clone is a single base away; this may be a read error. V gene TRBV4-2 combines with J gene TRBJ2-1; no clear D. Germline CDR1 reads LGHNA; CDR2 reads YNFKEQ. The CDR3 has 15 residues. CDR3 sequence reads: CASSPDSSSHNEQFF. The CDR3 DNA reads as TGTGCCAGCAGCCCAGACTCCAGCTCCCACAATGAGCAGTTCTTC.

This clonotype showed up just once. A much larger clone differs from this one at a single base, so this may be a read error. V and J are TRBV12-3 or TRBV12-4 and TRBJ2-7; 10 bases are shared with TRBD2. This CDR3 spans 14 amino acids. As DNA, the CDR3 is TGTGCCAGCAATTTAGCTAGCGGGAGTTCCGAGCAGTACTTC. Its protein is CASNLASGSSEQYF.

About this clonotype itself: This clone may be a read error of a much larger clone one base away. The chain combines TRBV28 with TRBJ2-1, with 8 bases aligning to TRBD1. Germline V lookup: CDR1 MDHEN, CDR2 SYDVKM. The CDR3 extends over 15 amino acids. In nucleotides, the CDR3 is TGTGCCAGCGGTTTCCCGCGGACAGGGATCAATGAGCAGTTCTTC. Encoded protein: CASGFPRTGINEQFF. The full variable domain, rest sourced from reference TRBV28 and TRBJ2-1, is DVKVTQSSRYLVKRTGEKVFLECVQDMDHENMFWYRQDPGLGLRLIYFSYDVKMKEKGDIPEGYSVSREKKERFSLILESASTNQTSMYLCASGFPRTGINEQFFGPGTRLTVL.

There are many counts of this clonotype. The J gene is TRBJ2-3, the V gene TRBV12-5, with a weak D call TRBD2 (6 bases). The CDR3 loop spans 16 amino acids. The V and J ends lost 2 bases and 1 base respectively, with 13 bases between them. Germline CDR1 and CDR2: LGHNT and FRNRAP. CDR3 sequence: CASGLYGGTRTDTQYF. In nucleotides, the CDR3 is TGTGCTAGTGGTTTGTACGGAGGGACCCGCACAGATACGCAGTATTTT.

About this clonotype itself: This may stem from a read error, because a much larger clone lies one nucleotide away. The rearrangement links TRBV20-1 to TRBJ1-5, with D uncertain. The CDR3 extends over 12 amino acids. The germline V and J ends were trimmed by 4 bases and 7 bases, with 11 bases remaining between them. CDR1 is DFQATT and CDR2 is SNEGSKA in the germline V gene (reference sequence). For the CDR3, the DNA is TGCAGTGCTAAAGCGGCGAGGCAGCCCCAGCATTTT. Residues: CSAKAARQPQHF.

Notes on this clonotype: One base away lies a much larger clone, so this may be a sequencing read error. The chain recombines TRBV6-5 with TRBJ1-1; 8 bases match TRBD1. The germline V gene has CDR1 MNHEY and CDR2 SVGAGI. The CDR3 sequence is 14 residues long. The CDR3, as DNA: TGTGCCAGCAGTTATCAGGGGGCGGTAACTGACGCTTTCTTT. Amino acid sequence: CASSYQGAVTDAFF.

The chain has TRBV27 and TRBJ1-2, with a possible D match to TRBD1 (6 bases). Trimming pared 2 bases from V and 2 bases from J, leaving 12 bases between. The CDR3 sequence is 15 residues long. The germline gives CDR1 MNHEY, CDR2 SMNVEV (reference sequence). Here the CDR3 reads CASSLHPGANYGYTF. For the CDR3, the DNA is TGTGCCAGCAGTTTACATCCGGGGGCGAACTATGGCTACACCTTC.

Comment on this clonotype: A much more abundant neighbour one base away suggests this may be a read error. The gene calls are TRBV12-3 or TRBV12-4 and TRBJ2-1; 7 bases match TRBD2. The CDR3 loop spans 15 amino acids. V lost 6 bases to trimming and J lost 8 bases; unmatched junction nucleotides: 13. The CDR3 here is CASRTTGGQRDEQFF. Here the CDR3 DNA reads TGTGCCAGCAGAACGACGGGAGGCCAAAGGGATGAGCAGTTCTTC.

In its sample, this clonotype was seen many times. The chain uses TRBV12-3 or TRBV12-4 and TRBJ2-7; 10 bases align to TRBD2. Unmatched junction bases numbered 10, after V lost 8 bases and J lost 0 bases. CDR3 length: 16 residues. CDR3 amino acids: CASSTGLAPSSYEQYF. CDR3 coding DNA: TGTGCCAGCTCGACGGGACTAGCGCCAAGCTCCTACGAGCAGTACTTC.

This clonotype was recorded many times. The rearrangement links TRBV11-2 to TRBJ2-2, with D tentatively TRBD2 (6 bases). Trimming stripped 3 bases from V and 1 base from J, with 15 bases between. The CDR3 is made up of 17 amino acids. Germline V CDR1 and CDR2: SGHAT, FQNNGV. CDR3 in amino acids: CASSFTRRVLNTGELFF. The CDR3 coding sequence is TGTGCCAGCAGCTTTACCAGGAGGGTCTTGAACACCGGGGAGCTGTTTTTT.

Turning to this clonotype: A much larger clone sits a single nucleotide away, making a read error possible. The J gene is TRBJ2-1, the V gene TRBV7-9, with 12 bases fitting TRBD1. From germline, CDR1 is SEHNR and CDR2 FQNEAQ (reference sequence). The CDR3 contains 16 residues. The CDR3 sequence: CANSRPGQGAHDEQFF. The CDR3 nucleotides read TGTGCCAACAGCCGGCCGGGACAGGGGGCGCATGATGAGCAGTTCTTC.

In regard to this clonotype: Being one base from a much bigger clone, this may be a read error. The rearrangement uses TRBV4-2 and TRBJ2-1; tentatively, D is TRBD2 (6 bases). Germline loops: CDR1 LGHNA, CDR2 YNFKEQ. The CDR3 contains 16 residues. This chain's CDR3 is CANSQDLASPYNEQFF. CDR3 coding DNA: TGTGCCAACAGCCAAGATCTAGCGTCGCCCTACAATGAGCAGTTCTTC.

This clonotype has a count of ten or more. This chain joins TRBV20-1 and TRBJ2-7; D possibly corresponds to TRBD2 (6 bases). This CDR3 is 16 amino acids long. Per germline, CDR1 DFQATT and CDR2 SNEGSKA (reference sequence). The V end lost 0 bases, the J end lost 4 bases, and 19 bases lay between the germline ends. CDR3 in DNA: TGCAGTGCTAGAGATCTCGGGAGCTTCCAACCTTACGAGCAGTACTTC. Translated: CSARDLGSFQPYEQYF.

This clonotype was recorded at least ten times. The V gene is TRBV27, the J gene TRBJ2-2, with TRBD2 identical over 16 bases. V lost 6 bases to trimming and J lost 5 bases; unmatched junction nucleotides: 3. CDR1 and CDR2 from the germline V gene are MNHEY and SMNVEV (reference sequence). The CDR3 contains 16 residues. The CDR3 DNA sequence: TGTGCCAGCAGGGGACTAGCGGGAGGGGGGACCGGGGAGCTGTTTTTT. Translating gives CASRGLAGGGTGELFF.

Points on this clonotype: This may come from a read error, since a much larger clone is one base off. J is TRBJ2-1 and V is TRBV9; D ambiguous. Germline values: CDR1 SGDLS, CDR2 YYNGEE. The CDR3 has 17 amino acids. Deletions cut 3 bases from V and 4 bases from J, with 20 bases between. CDR3 region: CASSAAPKQISYNEQFF. The DNA of the CDR3 is TGTGCCAGCAGCGCAGCTCCGAAACAGATAAGTTACAATGAGCAGTTCTTC.

This clonotype was picked up many times. The chain has TRBV28 and TRBJ2-1; tentatively, D is TRBD1 (5 bases). CDR3 length: 13 amino acids. Trimming removed 4 bases at V and 7 bases at J, with 11 bases between. Germline values: CDR1 MDHEN, CDR2 SYDVKM. Written as DNA, the CDR3 is TGTGCCAGCAGTTATCGGAAGGGGAATGAGCAGTTCTTC. It specifies CASSYRKGNEQFF.

The chain combines TRBV12-3 or TRBV12-4 with TRBJ2-7, with D unclear. CDR3 length: 13 amino acids. The V end was cut by 4 bases, the J end by 3 bases, with 10 bases between. CDR3 protein: CASSSSADYEQYF. CDR3 nucleotides: TGTGCCAGCAGTTCGTCCGCGGACTACGAGCAGTACTTC.

As concerns this clonotype: A much larger clone sits a single nucleotide away, making a read error possible. The rearrangement links TRBV3-1 to TRBJ2-1; D is uncertain. Trimming left V 3 bases short and J 8 bases short, with 8 bases between. The CDR3 is 12 residues long. Germline CDR1 and CDR2: LGHDT and YNNKEL (reference sequence). CDR3 bases: TGTGCCAGCAGCCACCCGGCGGATGAGCAGTTCTTC. Protein sequence: CASSHPADEQFF.

This clonotype was seen repeatedly, ten times or more. The rearrangement uses TRBV7-9 and TRBJ2-1, with unresolved D. V was clipped by 4 bases and J by 0 bases, with 22 bases between them. There are 19 residues in the CDR3. Germline assignment: CDR1 SEHNR and CDR2 FQNEAQ (reference sequence). In nucleotides, the CDR3 is TGTGCCAGCAGCTCCCCCATGAGGCCCCTAACGAGCTCCTACAATGAGCAGTTCTTC. This encodes CASSSPMRPLTSSYNEQFF.

This clonotype was counted ten times or more. V and J are TRBV7-9 and TRBJ2-7; D possibly uses TRBD1 or TRBD2 (5 bases each). V gave up 4 bases and J gave up 1 base, with 11 bases separating them. Germline V CDR1 and CDR2: SEHNR, FQNEAQ (reference sequence). This CDR3 has 14 amino acids. CDR3 bases: TGTGCCAGCAGCTCGGGGCTTTATTCCTACGAGCAGTACTTC. Translation: CASSSGLYSYEQYF.